This is a list of T cell receptor beta chains from one sample in a study of CD8 T cells in Susac syndrome. TCRdb used MiXCR to reprocess the immunoSEQ multiplex PCR reads, holding one entry per CDR3 protein. The data show 250,000 to 300,000 distinct CDR3 sequences, 89% seen once. The sequencing sample was made of CD8+ T cells from PBMCs. The receptors shown here come from a human donor with multiple sclerosis. Each CDR3 is given with its conserved first and last residue. The D gene is left open where the match is weak. The listing skips clone size in some rows; elsewhere it reads once, few, many or a size class.

v_call	j_call	d_call	clone_size	cdr3_nt	cdr3_aa
TRBV20-1	TRBJ1-2	-	-	TGCAGTGCTAGACCCGGAGAGGGTAACTATGGCTACACCTTC	CSARPGEGNYGYTF
TRBV6-2/TRBV6-3	TRBJ1-1	-	-	TGTGCCACTAAGAAAAGTCCGAACACTGAAGCTTTCTTT	CATKKSPNTEAFF
TRBV7-3	TRBJ2-1	TRBD1	few	TGTGCCAGCAGCTTCGGACAGGGGAGCAATGAGCAGTTCTTC	CASSFGQGSNEQFF
TRBV29-1	TRBJ1-1	-	-	TGCAGCGGCCACCTCCTCGGCACTGAAGCTTTCTTT	CSGHLLGTEAFF
TRBV6-5	TRBJ2-5	TRBD2	-	TGTGCCAGCAGTCAGGCTAGCGGGGGGCAAGAGACCCAGTACTTC	CASSQASGGQETQYF
TRBV28	TRBJ2-1	-	once	TGTGCCAGCAGTTCCCGACTAGACCCCTACAATGAGCAGTTCTTC	CASSSRLDPYNEQFF
TRBV5-6	TRBJ1-6	-	-	TGTGCCAGCAGCTTGCTAGTAGGGGACTATAATTCACCCCTCCACTTT	CASSLLVGDYNSPLHF
TRBV11-2	TRBJ2-7	TRBD2	-	TGTGCCAGCAGCTTCCCTAGCGGTGCTACCTACGAGCAGTACTTC	CASSFPSGATYEQYF
TRBV7-4	TRBJ1-5	-	-	TGTGCCAGCAGCTTAGCCGGCAGGGAGAGCAATCAGCCCCAGCATTTT	CASSLAGRESNQPQHF
TRBV6-2/TRBV6-3	TRBJ2-1	-	-	TGTGCCAGCTCTCCTTCCCCGCCCTCCTACAATGAGCAGTTCTTC	CASSPSPPSYNEQFF
TRBV28	TRBJ1-3	-	-	TGTGCCAGCAGTTTATTGGTAGGGACTGGAAACACCATATATTTT	CASSLLVGTGNTIYF
TRBV23-1	TRBJ2-7	TRBD1	-	TGCGCCAGCAGTCAACGTCAACAGGGGGAGCAGTACTTC	CASSQRQQGEQYF
TRBV7-9	TRBJ2-2	-	-	TGTGCCAGCAGCTCAAATTATGGACGTGGCACCGGGGAGCTGTTTTTT	CASSSNYGRGTGELFF
TRBV6-2/TRBV6-3	TRBJ1-2	-	-	TGTGCCAGCAGTTACTCAGGGGATGGCTACACCTTC	CASSYSGDGYTF
TRBV29-1	TRBJ2-7	-	once	TGCAGCGTTGAAGGGGGGACCTTATACGAGCAGTACTTC	CSVEGGTLYEQYF
TRBV30	TRBJ2-1	TRBD2	-	TGTGCCTGGAGGGGAGCGGGAGGACTCTACAATGAGCAGTTCTTC	CAWRGAGGLYNEQFF